This note documents a single T cell receptor beta chain sequence. Its specificity is not known. This specimen belongs to a study of T cells in Graves' hyperthyroidism and ophthalmopathy. General study results and limits: Ophthalmopathy onset followed model prediction by a median about six months.

The study enrolled patients aged 18 to 65 with newly diagnosed hyperthyroidism of under 2 months' duration. Approximately 10 ml of fresh peripheral blood supplied the PBMCs. V shed 4 bases and J 6 bases; nucleotides not matched to a gene: 6. The CDR3 contains 16 residues. Germline V gives CDR1 MNHEY, CDR2 SMNVEV (reference sequence). Researchers took RNA transcripts and amplified the TCR beta CDR3 regions from them. TCR CDR3 underwent first-round RT-PCR with the HTBI primer set. Via MiXCR, TCRdb re-called the multiplex PCR reads, giving one row per CDR3 protein. Of over 300,000 distinct CDR3 sequences in the sample, 11% to 15% are singletons; the top ten hold roughly 9.6%.

The TCR originated in a woman in her fifties or sixties with Graves' hyperthyroidism. This sequence joins TRBV27 and TRBJ2-1, with 13 bases aligning to TRBD2. The specimen sequenced was blood. CDR3: CASSSLTSGRLNEQFF. For the CDR3, the DNA is TGTGCCAGCAGTTCCCTGACTAGCGGGAGGCTCAATGAGCAGTTCTTC.